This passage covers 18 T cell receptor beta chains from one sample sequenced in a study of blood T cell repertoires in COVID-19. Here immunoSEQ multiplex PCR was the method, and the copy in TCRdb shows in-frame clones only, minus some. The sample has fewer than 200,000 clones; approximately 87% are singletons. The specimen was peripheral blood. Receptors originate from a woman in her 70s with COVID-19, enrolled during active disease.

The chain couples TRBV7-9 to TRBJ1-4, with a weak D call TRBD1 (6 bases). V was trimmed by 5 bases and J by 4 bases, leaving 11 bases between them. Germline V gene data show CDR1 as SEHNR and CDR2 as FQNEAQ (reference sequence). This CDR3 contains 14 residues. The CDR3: CASSPGTLNEKLFF. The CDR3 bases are TGTGCCAGCAGCCCAGGGACACTTAATGAAAAACTGTTTTTT.

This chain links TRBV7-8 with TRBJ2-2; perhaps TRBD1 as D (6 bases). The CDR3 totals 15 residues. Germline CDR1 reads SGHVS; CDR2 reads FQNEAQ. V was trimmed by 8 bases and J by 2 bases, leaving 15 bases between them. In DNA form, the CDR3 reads TGTGCCAGCCGGAAGGACAGATATAACACCGGGGAGCTGTTTTTT. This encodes CASRKDRYNTGELFF. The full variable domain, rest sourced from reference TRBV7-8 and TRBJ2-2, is GAGVSQSPRYKVAKRGQDVALRCDPISGHVSLFWYQQALGQGPEFLTYFQNEAQLDKSGLPSDRFFAERPEGSVSTLKIQRTQQEDSAVYLCASRKDRYNTGELFFGEGSRLTVL.

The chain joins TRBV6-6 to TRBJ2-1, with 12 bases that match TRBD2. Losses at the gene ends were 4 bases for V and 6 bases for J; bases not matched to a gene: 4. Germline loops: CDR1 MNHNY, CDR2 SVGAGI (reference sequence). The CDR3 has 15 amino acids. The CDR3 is CASSLGLAGSNEQFF. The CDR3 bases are TGTGCCAGCAGTTTAGGACTAGCGGGAAGCAATGAGCAGTTCTTC.

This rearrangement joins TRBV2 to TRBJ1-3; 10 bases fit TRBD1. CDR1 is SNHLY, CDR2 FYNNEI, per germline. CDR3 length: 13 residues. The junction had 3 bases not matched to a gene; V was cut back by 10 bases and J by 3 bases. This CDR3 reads CAIRDRGGNTIYF. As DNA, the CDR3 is TGTGCCATCCGGGACAGGGGTGGAAACACCATATATTTT.

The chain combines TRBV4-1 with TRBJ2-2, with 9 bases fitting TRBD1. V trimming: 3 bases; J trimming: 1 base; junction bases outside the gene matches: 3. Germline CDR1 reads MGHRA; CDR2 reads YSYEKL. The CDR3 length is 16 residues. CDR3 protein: CASSHWGQGNTGELFF. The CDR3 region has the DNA TGCGCCAGCAGCCATTGGGGACAGGGGAACACCGGGGAGCTGTTTTTT.

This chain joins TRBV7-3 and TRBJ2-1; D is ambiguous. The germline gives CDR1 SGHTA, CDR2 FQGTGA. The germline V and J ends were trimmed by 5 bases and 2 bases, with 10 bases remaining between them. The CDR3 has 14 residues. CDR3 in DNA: TGTGCCAGCAGCCCGCGTATCGCCTACAATGAGCAGTTCTTC. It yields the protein CASSPRIAYNEQFF.

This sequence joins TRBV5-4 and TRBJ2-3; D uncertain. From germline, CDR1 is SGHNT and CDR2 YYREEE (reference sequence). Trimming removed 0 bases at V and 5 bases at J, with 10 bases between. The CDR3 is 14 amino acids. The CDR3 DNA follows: TGTGCCAGCAGCTTGGTAGATCGCGGAGATACGCAGTATTTT. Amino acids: CASSLVDRGDTQYF. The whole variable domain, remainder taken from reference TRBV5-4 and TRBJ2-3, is ETGVTQSPTHLIKTRGQQVTLRCSSQSGHNTVSWYQQALGQGPQFIFQYYREEENGRGNFPPRFSGLQFPNYSSELNVNALELDDSALYLCASSLVDRGDTQYFGPGTRLTVL.

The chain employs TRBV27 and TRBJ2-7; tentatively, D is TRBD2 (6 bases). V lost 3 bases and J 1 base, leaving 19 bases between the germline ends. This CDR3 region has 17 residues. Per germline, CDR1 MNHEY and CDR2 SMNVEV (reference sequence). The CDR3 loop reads CASSFTASAVGSYEQYF. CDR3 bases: TGTGCCAGCAGTTTCACAGCTAGCGCGGTAGGATCCTACGAGCAGTACTTC.

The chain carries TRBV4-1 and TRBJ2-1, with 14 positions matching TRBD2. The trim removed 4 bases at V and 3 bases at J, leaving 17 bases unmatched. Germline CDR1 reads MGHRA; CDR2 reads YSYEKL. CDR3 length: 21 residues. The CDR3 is CASSPRLGLAGEPTNYNEQFF. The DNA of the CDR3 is TGCGCCAGCAGCCCCCGGTTGGGACTAGCGGGAGAGCCGACGAACTACAATGAGCAGTTCTTC.

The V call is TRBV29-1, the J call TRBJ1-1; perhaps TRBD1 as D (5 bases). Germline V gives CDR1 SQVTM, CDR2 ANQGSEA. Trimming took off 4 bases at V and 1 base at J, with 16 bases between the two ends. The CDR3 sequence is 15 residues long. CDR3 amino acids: CSVGRGFMRNTEAFF. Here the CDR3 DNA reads TGCAGCGTTGGGAGGGGCTTTATGAGGAACACTGAAGCTTTCTTT.

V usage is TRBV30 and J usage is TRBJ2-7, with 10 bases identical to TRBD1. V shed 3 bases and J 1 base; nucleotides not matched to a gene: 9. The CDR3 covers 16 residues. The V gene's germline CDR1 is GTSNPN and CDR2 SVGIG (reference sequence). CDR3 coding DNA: TGTGCCTGGAGGAATTGGGGGACAGGGGCATCCTACGAGCAGTACTTC. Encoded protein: CAWRNWGTGASYEQYF. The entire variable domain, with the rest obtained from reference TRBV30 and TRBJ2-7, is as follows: SQTIHQWPATLVQPVGSPLSLECTVEGTSNPNLYWYRQAAGRGLQLLFYSVGIGQISSEVPQNLSASRPQDRQFILSSKKLLLSDSGFYLCAWRNWGTGASYEQYFGPGTRLTVT.

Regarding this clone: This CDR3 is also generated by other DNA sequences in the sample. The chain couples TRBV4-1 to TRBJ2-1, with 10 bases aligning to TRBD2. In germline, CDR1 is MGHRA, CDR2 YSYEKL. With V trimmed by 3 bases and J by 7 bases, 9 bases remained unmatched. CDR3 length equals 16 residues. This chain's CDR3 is CASSQALAGVGNEQFF. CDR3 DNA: TGCGCCAGCAGCCAGGCCCTAGCGGGAGTAGGGAATGAGCAGTTCTTC.

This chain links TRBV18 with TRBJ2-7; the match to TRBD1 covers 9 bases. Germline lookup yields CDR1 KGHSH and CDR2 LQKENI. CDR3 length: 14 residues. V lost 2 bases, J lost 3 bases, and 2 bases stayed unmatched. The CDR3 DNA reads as TGTGCCAGCTCACCAACGGACAGGGGCTACGAGCAGTACTTC. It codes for CASSPTDRGYEQYF.

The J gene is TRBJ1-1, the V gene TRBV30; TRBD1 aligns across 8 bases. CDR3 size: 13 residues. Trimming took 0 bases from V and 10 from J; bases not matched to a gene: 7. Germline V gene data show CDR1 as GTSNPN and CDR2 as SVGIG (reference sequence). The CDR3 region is CAWSVNRGYGAFF. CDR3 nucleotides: TGTGCCTGGAGTGTAAACAGGGGGTATGGAGCTTTCTTT.

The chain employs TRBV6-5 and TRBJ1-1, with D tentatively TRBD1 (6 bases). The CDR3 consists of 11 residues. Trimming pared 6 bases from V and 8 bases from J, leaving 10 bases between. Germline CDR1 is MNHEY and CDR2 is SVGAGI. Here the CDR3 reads CASRSGTEAFF. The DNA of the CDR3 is TGTGCCAGCAGGAGCGGGACAGAAGCTTTCTTT.

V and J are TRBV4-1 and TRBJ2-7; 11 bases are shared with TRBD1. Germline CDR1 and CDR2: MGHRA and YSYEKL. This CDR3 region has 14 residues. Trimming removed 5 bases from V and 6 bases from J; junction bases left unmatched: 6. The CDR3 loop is CASSSGQGAGEQYF. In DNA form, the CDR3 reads TGCGCCAGCAGCTCAGGACAGGGGGCTGGCGAGCAGTACTTC.

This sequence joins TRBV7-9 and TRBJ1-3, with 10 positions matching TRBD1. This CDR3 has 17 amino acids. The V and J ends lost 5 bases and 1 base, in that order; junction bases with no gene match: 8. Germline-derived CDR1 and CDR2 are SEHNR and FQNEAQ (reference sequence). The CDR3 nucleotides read TGTGCCAGCAGCCCGGACAGGGGGATAAGGTCTGGAAACACCATATATTTT. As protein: CASSPDRGIRSGNTIYF. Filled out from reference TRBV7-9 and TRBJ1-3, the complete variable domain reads DTGVSQNPRHKITKRGQNVTFRCDPISEHNRLYWYRQTLGQGPEFLTYFQNEAQLEKSRLLSDRFSAERPKGSFSTLEIQRTEQGDSAMYLCASSPDRGIRSGNTIYFGEGSWLTVV.

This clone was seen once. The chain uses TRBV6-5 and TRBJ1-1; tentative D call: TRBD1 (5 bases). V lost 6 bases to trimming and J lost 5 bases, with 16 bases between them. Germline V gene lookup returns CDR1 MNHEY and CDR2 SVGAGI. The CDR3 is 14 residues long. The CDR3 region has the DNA TGTGCCAGCAGCCAGGTCGAAGGGGCTACTGAAGCTTTCTTT. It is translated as CASSQVEGATEAFF.